A single T cell receptor beta chain is shown here with its context. What it binds is unknown. This sample stems from a study of a mutant IDH1 vaccine in newly diagnosed glioma. Study at large: The vaccination schedule gave patients eight doses in weeks 1, 3, 5, 7, 11, 15, 19 and 23. Patients had received radiotherapy, temozolomide, or both previously, most receiving both. With temozolomide cycles, or 4-6 weeks after radiotherapy alone, vaccination was started.

Clones were read by immunoSEQ multiplex PCR, and TCRdb kept only the in-frame ones, dropping some. The table shows 37,000 or so clones, with around 83% occurring only once. The CDR3 is 14 amino acids. With 9 bases removed from V and 4 bases from J, the gap between germline ends came to 18 bases. CDR1 and CDR2 from the germline V gene are ENHRY and SYGVKD. Findings and limits, study-wide: Apparently unrelated to pseudoprogression were changes in the top peripheral T cell clonotypes.

Indicated time point: week 5, during vaccination. Doses of 300 ug of mutant IDH1 20-mer peptide were given with topical imiquimod. The genes are TRBV10-3 and TRBJ1-1; D is possibly TRBD1 (5 bases). Source: PBMCs, taken from a glioma patient whose treatment included an IDH1 peptide vaccine. The clonotype was recovered from a man aged 25 to 40 with glioma. CDR3 sequence reads: CAIQPNKGSTEAFF. The CDR3 DNA reads TGTGCCATTCAACCTAACAAGGGGAGCACTGAAGCTTTCTTT.